The 24 T cell receptor beta chains given below trace back to one sample, sequenced in a study of identical twins. TCRdb re-called the 5' RACE reads through MiXCR, storing one row per CDR3 protein. The sample has 1,800,000 or so distinct CDR3 sequences, around 29% seen once. The sequenced sample consisted of cord blood. Every receptor here comes from a newborn girl in good health.

The CDR3 coding sequence is TGTGCCAGCAGTGAGAGAGTTGAAGCTTTCTTT. Its translation is CASSERVEAFF. The J gene is TRBJ1-1, the V gene TRBV2; unclear D gene. V lost 3 bases and J lost 7, with 6 bases in between. This CDR3 region has 11 residues. CDR1 SNHLY and CDR2 FYNNEI come from the germline V gene.

This clonotype was seen a handful of times. The chain recombines TRBV7-9 with TRBJ2-7; 7 nucleotides match TRBD1. This CDR3 comprises 15 residues. Per the germline V gene, CDR1 is SEHNR and CDR2 is FQNEAQ (reference sequence). With V trimmed by 1 base and J by 4 bases, 7 bases remained unmatched. The CDR3 is CASSLVGARGYEQYF. The CDR3 DNA reads as TGTGCCAGCAGCTTAGTGGGGGCCAGGGGGTACGAGCAGTACTTC.

The chain uses TRBV11-2 and TRBJ2-1; no clear D gene. Germline CDR1 is SGHAT and CDR2 is FQNNGV. This CDR3 is 12 amino acids long. Deletions cut 0 bases from V and 9 bases from J, with 6 bases between. CDR3 in amino acids: CASSLDLSEQFF. DNA for the CDR3: TGTGCCAGCAGCTTAGATCTCAGTGAGCAGTTCTTC.

This chain uses TRBV11-2 with TRBJ2-5, with unresolved D. Germline lookup yields CDR1 SGHAT and CDR2 FQNNGV. Trimming removed 5 bases at V and 6 bases at J, with 10 bases between. The CDR3 length is 12 residues. CDR3 coding DNA: TGTGCCAGCAGCCTTGGGTTTCAGACCCAGTACTTC. It is translated as CASSLGFQTQYF.

The V call is TRBV4-1, the J call TRBJ2-1; 7 bases fit TRBD1. CDR1 and CDR2 (germline): MGHRA, YSYEKL. Germline trimming cut 1 base from V and 9 bases from J; bases unmatched to any gene: 6. The CDR3 totals 14 residues. Here the CDR3 DNA reads TGCGCCAGCAGCCAAGGATTGTGGGACAGTGAGCAGTTCTTC. Amino acids: CASSQGLWDSEQFF.

J is TRBJ2-1 and V is TRBV15; D uncertain. The CDR3 sequence is 13 residues long. Germline lookup yields CDR1 LNHNV and CDR2 YYDKDF (reference sequence). The ends were cut back, 0 bases at V and 8 bases at J, with 8 bases in the middle. The CDR3 reads CATSRDIGYEQFF. The CDR3, as DNA: TGTGCCACCAGCAGAGATATTGGCTATGAGCAGTTCTTC.

In this sample, this clonotype turned up many times. CDR3 residues: CASSSGTVRNVLTF. For the CDR3, the DNA is TGTGCCAGCAGTTCCGGGACAGTGCGGAACGTCCTGACTTTC. The chain links TRBV6-5 to TRBJ2-6; 7 nucleotides line up with TRBD1. Trimming at V came to 4 bases and at J to 10 bases, leaving 7 bases not matched to a gene. CDR1 MNHEY and CDR2 SVGAGI come from the germline V gene. The CDR3 is 14 amino acids.

The V call is TRBV28, the J call TRBJ2-6; 8 bases line up with TRBD1. Germline assignment: CDR1 MDHEN and CDR2 SYDVKM. The V and J ends lost 5 bases and 2 bases, in that order; junction bases with no gene match: 11. CDR3 length: 18 residues. For the CDR3, the DNA is TGTGCCAGCAGTAATCACGGACAGGGAATGGCTGGGGCCAACGTCCTGACTTTC. Amino acids: CASSNHGQGMAGANVLTF.

The gene calls are TRBV7-2 and TRBJ1-6; TRBD1 might be the D (5 bases). The CDR3 length is 15 residues. Germline V gene sequence: CDR1 SGHTA, CDR2 FQGNSA. Trimming cost V 2 bases and J 8 bases, with 13 bases left between them. The CDR3, as DNA: TGTGCCAGCAGCTTAATTATTGGGGGAGATTCACCCCTCCACTTT. Amino acids: CASSLIIGGDSPLHF.

J is TRBJ1-1 and V is TRBV29-1; D is unclear. The CDR3 extends over 15 amino acids. The germline CDR1 and CDR2 sequences are SQVTM and ANQGSEA. The ends were cut back, 5 bases at V and 3 bases at J, with 19 bases in the middle. This CDR3 reads CSVRWGAEAHTEAFF. The CDR3 bases are TGCAGCGTTCGGTGGGGAGCGGAGGCCCACACTGAAGCTTTCTTT.

This clonotype has only a few counts. The rearrangement joins TRBV2 to TRBJ2-3, with D perhaps matching TRBD2 (6 bases). CDR1 SNHLY and CDR2 FYNNEI come from the germline V gene. This CDR3 is built from 15 residues. The V end was cut by 6 bases, the J end by 3 bases, with 16 bases between. As DNA, the CDR3 is TGTGCCAGCAGGGCTGGCGGGGCTGGGACAGATACGCAGTATTTT. This sequence encodes CASRAGGAGTDTQYF. Combining the CDR3 with reference TRBV2 and TRBJ2-3 gives the whole variable domain EPEVTQTPSHQVTQMGQEVILRCVPISNHLYFYWYRQILGQKVEFLVSFYNNEISEKSEIFDDQFSVERPDGSNFTLKIRSTKLEDSAMYFCASRAGGAGTDTQYFGPGTRLTVL.

This chain connects TRBV4-1 to TRBJ2-1; TRBD2 aligns across 12 bases. J lost 0 bases, V lost 4 bases, and 4 bases had no gene match. The germline V gene has CDR1 MGHRA and CDR2 YSYEKL. This CDR3 spans 17 amino acids. This chain's CDR3 is CASSLWTSGISYNEQFF. The CDR3 nucleotides are TGCGCCAGCAGCCTCTGGACTAGCGGGATCTCCTACAATGAGCAGTTCTTC.

CDR3 in DNA: TGCAGTGCTAAAGATCGGGGGGAGGGCTTAAAGGGTCAGCCCCAGCATTTT. It encodes CSAKDRGEGLKGQPQHF. The rearrangement uses TRBV20-1 and TRBJ1-5; D may be TRBD1 (5 bases). The length of the CDR3 is 17 residues. The germline V gene has CDR1 DFQATT and CDR2 SNEGSKA (reference sequence). V dropped 4 bases and J dropped 6 bases, with 25 bases sitting between them.

Remarks on this clonotype: This may be a read error: a much more frequent sequence differs by one nucleotide. The V and J genes are TRBV5-5 and TRBJ2-3, with 10 nucleotides matching TRBD2. The length of the CDR3 is 14 residues. The germline V gene encodes CDR1 SGHKS and CDR2 YYEKEE (reference sequence). The CDR3 DNA follows: TGTGCCAGCACCCGGACTAGCGGTTCAGATTCGCAGTATTTT. Translation: CASTRTSGSDSQYF.

V is TRBV5-1 and J is TRBJ2-2, with 10 nucleotides matching TRBD2. CDR1 SGHRS and CDR2 YFSETQ come from the germline V gene. This CDR3 is built from 17 residues. With V trimmed by 1 base and J by 5 bases, 8 bases remained unmatched. The CDR3 coding sequence is TGCGCCAGCAGCTTGACCACTAGCGGGGTGATTACCGGGGAGCTGTTTTTT. Protein sequence: CASSLTTSGVITGELFF.

The chain uses TRBV5-1 and TRBJ2-1; 9 bases are shared with TRBD2. CDR3 size: 14 residues. Trimming removed 4 bases from V and 6 bases from J; junction bases left unmatched: 5. Germline-derived CDR1 and CDR2 are SGHRS and YFSETQ. The CDR3 protein is CASSVSGSRNEQFF. CDR3 bases: TGCGCCAGCAGCGTTAGCGGGAGTCGCAATGAGCAGTTCTTC.

This clonotype showed up just once. The CDR3 loop reads CASSQDGVAINNEQFF. The CDR3 coding sequence is TGCGCCAGCAGCCAAGATGGAGTAGCGATTAACAATGAGCAGTTCTTC. The rearrangement joins TRBV4-1 to TRBJ2-1, with D possibly matching TRBD2 (5 bases). Deletions cut 0 bases from V and 5 bases from J, with 14 bases between. The CDR3 covers 16 residues. Germline CDR1 reads MGHRA; CDR2 reads YSYEKL.

A note on this clonotype: At one boundary the junction diverges from the germline segment, which might be a read error. This sequence joins TRBV4-1 and TRBJ2-3, with a weak D call TRBD2 (7 bases). The germline gives CDR1 MGHRA, CDR2 YSYEKL. The CDR3 contains 17 residues. CDR3 region: CVSSQVWGGTSTDTQYF. The CDR3 bases are TGCGTCAGCAGCCAAGTCTGGGGGGGCACCAGCACAGATACGCAGTATTTT.

The V and J genes are TRBV6-2 or TRBV6-3 and TRBJ2-7; perhaps D is TRBD1 or TRBD2 (6 bases each). CDR1 is MNHEY, CDR2 SVGEGT, per germline. V lost 0 bases, J lost 2 bases, and 11 bases lay in between. The CDR3 length is 15 residues. The CDR3 DNA reads TGTGCCAGCAGTTACTCGGGGGGCCCTACCTACGAGCAGTACTTC. Translation gives CASSYSGGPTYEQYF.

This clonotype has more than one count but fewer than ten. This CDR3 is CASSKGTGRREKLFF. The CDR3 nucleotides read TGTGCCAGCAGCAAGGGGACAGGGAGGAGGGAAAAACTGTTTTTT. J is TRBJ1-4 and V is TRBV21-1; the table assigns TRBD1, which was not confirmed against the DNA. TRBV21-1 is given as a pseudogene. This CDR3 is built from 15 residues.

As to this clonotype: One end of the junction varies from germline; a read error may be responsible. The gene calls are TRBV20-1 and TRBJ2-3; possibly TRBD1 or TRBD2 for D (5 bases each). The CDR3 sequence is 15 residues long. Germline loops: CDR1 DFQATT, CDR2 SNEGSKA (reference sequence). The CDR3 is CSARGLGASTDTRYF. DNA for the CDR3: TGCAGTGCTAGAGGCCTCGGGGCTAGCACAGATACGCGGTATTTT.

This clonotype has only a few counts. The chain uses TRBV6-4 and TRBJ2-3; 10 bases line up with TRBD2. The CDR3 contains 17 residues. Looked up from germline, CDR1 is MRHNA and CDR2 is SNTAGT. V trimming: 4 bases; J trimming: 0 bases; junction bases outside the gene matches: 7. CDR3 in DNA: TGTGCCAGCAGTGCTTCCGCTAGCGGGGGTAGCACAGATACGCAGTATTTT. Amino acid sequence: CASSASASGGSTDTQYF.

The sample holds a few counts of this clonotype. The chain combines TRBV4-2 with TRBJ1-2; 8 bases are shared with TRBD1. Germline V gene data show CDR1 as LGHNA and CDR2 as YNFKEQ. With 2 bases clipped from V and 5 bases from J, the junction kept 4 bases outside the gene matches. This CDR3 is 14 amino acids long. DNA for the CDR3: TGTGCCAGCAGCCAATCCCGGGACAGGTATGGCTACACCTTC. It yields the protein CASSQSRDRYGYTF.

Only a few counts were recorded for this clonotype. The chain uses TRBV27 and TRBJ2-7; no firm D call. Germline V gene data show CDR1 as MNHEY and CDR2 as SMNVEV (reference sequence). V was cut by 6 bases and J by 0 bases, with 12 bases left in between. The CDR3 contains 14 residues. CDR3 residues: CASSRSHPSYEQYF. CDR3 bases: TGTGCCAGCAGCCGTAGCCATCCCTCCTACGAGCAGTACTTC.